This TCR beta chain originates from a study of Graves' ophthalmopathy and Graves' hyperthyroidism. In the study overall: Before any treatment was given, at initial diagnosis, peripheral blood was collected. General observations from the study: Thyroid clonotypes that were expanded above 0.001 frequency mostly also appeared in blood. A classifier, a 13-signature model, separated ophthalmopathy from stable hyperthyroidism with approximately 88% sensitivity and about 82% specificity.

The table lists this clonotype with many counts. The target antigen is unknown. This CDR3 region has 15 residues. The germline CDR1 and CDR2 sequences are MDHEN and SYDVKM. Trimming stripped 6 bases from V and 2 bases from J, with 17 bases between. Using RNA transcripts, the TCR beta CDR3 regions were amplified. First-round RT-PCR used HTBI primers; second-round multiplex PCR followed. TCRdb re-analysed the multiplex PCR reads in MiXCR, keeping a single row per CDR3 protein. The sample yields a few hundred thousand distinct CDR3 sequences, 15% to 20% seen once. The evidence that diagnosis relied on was clinical symptoms, serum thyroxine, TRAb, thyroid ultrasound and orbital computed tomography.

The sequence came from a woman aged 18 to 35 with Graves' ophthalmopathy. This rearrangement joins TRBV28 to TRBJ2-7; D remains unclear. The specimen was peripheral blood. The CDR3 nucleotides read TGTGCCAGCAGCCGAACTGGTGGGATCACCTACGAGCAGTACTTC. Encoded protein: CASSRTGGITYEQYF.